Shown below are 13 T cell receptor beta chains from a single sample sequenced in a study of T cell changes during pregnancy in multiple sclerosis. Measured with immunoSEQ multiplex PCR; TCRdb has only the in-frame clones, and not every one. In the table there are 90,000 to 120,000 clones, 85% to 95% of which are singletons. Material: peripheral blood, obtained in the third trimester of pregnancy. These receptors were taken from a female donor in good health, enrolled as a control in a pregnancy study.

The chain employs TRBV11-3 and TRBJ2-5, with D tentatively TRBD1 (5 bases). This CDR3 is 14 amino acids long. Germline CDR1 SGHNT, CDR2 YENEEA. V gave up 4 bases and J gave up 4 bases, with 13 bases separating them. CDR3 sequence (DNA): TGTGCCAGCAGCTCCCAGGGATTTGTAGAGACCCAGTACTTC. Translated: CASSSQGFVETQYF.

This chain connects TRBV19 to TRBJ2-1, with unresolved D. Between the trimmed V and J ends, which lost 2 bases and 2 bases, there was a span of 10 bases. From germline, CDR1 is LNHDA and CDR2 SQIVND (reference sequence). The CDR3 consists of 15 residues. For the CDR3, the DNA is TGTGCCAGTAGTATATTAGATTCCCCCTACAATGAGCAGTTCTTC. It translates to CASSILDSPYNEQFF. Drawing the rest from reference TRBV19 and TRBJ2-1, the complete variable domain is DGGITQSPKYLFRKEGQNVTLSCEQNLNHDAMYWYRQDPGQGLRLIYYSQIVNDFQKGDIAEGYSVSREKKESFPLTVTSAQKNPTAFYLCASSILDSPYNEQFFGPGTRLTVL.

This chain connects TRBV19 to TRBJ1-5, with D perhaps TRBD1 (5 bases). Between the trimmed V and J ends, which lost 3 bases and 0 bases, there was a span of 21 bases. Per germline, CDR1 LNHDA and CDR2 SQIVND (reference sequence). There are 19 residues in the CDR3. In DNA, the CDR3 is TGTGCCAGTAGTATTGGGGCCAAAACCCCCGATGGTAGCAATCAGCCCCAGCATTTT. Protein: CASSIGAKTPDGSNQPQHF.

V usage is TRBV19 and J usage is TRBJ1-5; maybe TRBD1 (6 bases). V shed 3 bases and J shed 1 base, with 10 bases lying between them. Germline CDR1 is LNHDA and CDR2 is SQIVND (reference sequence). The CDR3 covers 15 residues. The DNA of the CDR3 is TGTGCCAGTAGTATGACAGGCTACAGCAATCAGCCCCAGCATTTT. This sequence encodes CASSMTGYSNQPQHF.

V gene TRBV9 combines with J gene TRBJ2-3; TRBD2 agrees at 11 bases. The V gene end was trimmed by 3 bases and the J gene end by 4 bases; junction bases not matched to a gene: 4. Germline assignment: CDR1 SGDLS and CDR2 YYNGEE. The CDR3 covers 15 residues. CDR3 residues: CASSAISGGADTQYF. The CDR3, as DNA: TGTGCCAGCAGCGCGATTAGCGGGGGGGCAGATACGCAGTATTTT. Looking up the rest from reference TRBV9 and TRBJ2-3 gives the full variable domain: DSGVTQTPKHLITATGQRVTLRCSPRSGDLSVYWYQQSLDQGLQFLIQYYNGEERAKGNILERFSAQQFPDLHSELNLSSLELGDSALYFCASSAISGGADTQYFGPGTRLTVL.

The CDR3, as DNA: TGTGCCAGCAGCTCCGGTCGGACGGGGGGATTCACAGATACGCAGTATTTT. It yields the protein CASSSGRTGGFTDTQYF. The chain links TRBV11-1 to TRBJ2-3; 7 bases are shared with TRBD2. The V gene's germline CDR1 is SGHAT and CDR2 FQDESV (reference sequence). The CDR3 loop spans 17 amino acids. With V trimmed by 4 bases and J by 2 bases, 12 bases remained unmatched.

This chain links TRBV27 with TRBJ1-2; possible D gene TRBD1, 5 bases. V lost 3 bases and J lost 4, with 12 bases in between. Germline V gives CDR1 MNHEY, CDR2 SMNVEV (reference sequence). CDR3 length: 14 residues. CDR3 residues: CASSFVPRGYGYTF. As DNA, the CDR3 is TGTGCCAGCAGTTTCGTGCCTAGGGGCTATGGCTACACCTTC.

The chain links TRBV29-1 to TRBJ1-2, with 8 positions matching TRBD1. The CDR3 is 16 amino acids. The V and J ends lost 6 bases and 3 bases, in that order; junction bases with no gene match: 15. Germline CDR1 is SQVTM and CDR2 is ANQGSEA. The CDR3 reads CSVDSSGTGTHYGYTF. The CDR3 DNA follows: TGCAGCGTCGACTCCTCCGGGACAGGCACGCACTATGGCTACACCTTC.

The rearrangement uses TRBV7-2 and TRBJ2-7, with D possibly being TRBD1 (6 bases). This CDR3 contains 12 residues. Germline V lookup: CDR1 SGHTA, CDR2 FQGNSA. Deletions cut 5 bases from V and 5 bases from J, with 10 bases between. The CDR3 nucleotides read TGTGCCAGCAGCCTTTACAGGGACGAGCAGTACTTC. The encoded protein is CASSLYRDEQYF.

About this clone itself: A junction boundary mismatches the germline segment, possibly from a read error. The chain combines TRBV5-1 with TRBJ2-7, with TRBD2 identical over 8 bases. This CDR3 is 11 amino acids long. CDR1 is SGHRS, CDR2 YFSETQ, per germline. The CDR3 nucleotides are TGCGCCAGCAGTTGGCTAGCGGGCGGTCTCTTC. It translates to CASSWLAGGLF.

The chain employs TRBV30 and TRBJ1-5, with D maybe TRBD1 (5 bases). V shed 0 bases and J shed 5 bases, with 11 bases lying between them. CDR1 GTSNPN and CDR2 SVGIG come from the germline V gene (reference sequence). This CDR3 contains 14 residues. DNA for the CDR3: TGTGCCTGGAGTGTAGGGGTGGCAGATCAGCCCCAGCATTTT. It is translated as CAWSVGVADQPQHF.

This chain connects TRBV27 to TRBJ2-5; the match to TRBD1 covers 9 bases. The J segment lost 5 bases and the V segment lost 5 bases, leaving 6 bases of the junction unmatched. Germline V gene sequence: CDR1 MNHEY, CDR2 SMNVEV (reference sequence). There are 14 residues in the CDR3. CDR3 coding DNA: TGTGCCAGCAGTAGAGGACAGGGGACGGAGACCCAGTACTTC. As protein: CASSRGQGTETQYF.

This sequence joins TRBV5-1 and TRBJ2-3, with TRBD1 identical over 8 bases. The CDR3 extends over 15 amino acids. CDR1 and CDR2 (germline): SGHRS, YFSETQ. V was clipped by 4 bases and J by 1 base; unmatched bases: 5. CDR3 in amino acids: CASSQTGVGTDTQYF. CDR3 DNA sequence: TGCGCCAGCAGCCAGACAGGGGTCGGCACAGATACGCAGTATTTT.